This passage covers 32 T cell receptor beta chains from one sample sequenced in a study of tumor-infiltrating lymphocytes in primary liver carcinoma. Scientists recovered RNA and DNA together from around 18-30 mg of unsorted bulk tissue. cDNA specific to TCR beta was made from 500 ng of total RNA, with a constant-region primer employed for priming. Sequencing libraries for TCR beta derived from three nested multiplex PCR rounds that used slightly modified ARM-PCR. TRBV1-TRBV30 forward primers and a C-beta reverse primer were used in the first two PCR rounds, which each ran for about 10 cycles. Via MiXCR, TCRdb re-called the multiplex PCR reads, giving one row per CDR3 protein. The table has tens of thousands of distinct CDR3 sequences, roughly 77% seen once. Material: tumor-adjacent normal liver tissue. All receptors come from a woman under 40 with primary liver carcinoma and hepatitis B virus infection.

This clonotype is termed medium-sized (0.01 to 0.1%). This chain connects TRBV28 to TRBJ2-7; D gene unclear. Trimming pared 6 bases from V and 0 bases from J, leaving 21 bases between. CDR3 length: 17 residues. Germline assignment: CDR1 MDHEN and CDR2 SYDVKM. CDR3 in amino acids: CASSLPLDGWYSYEQYF. The CDR3 DNA sequence: TGTGCCAGCAGCCTCCCTTTGGACGGATGGTACTCCTACGAGCAGTACTTC. The full variable domain, in which reference TRBV28 and TRBJ2-7 provide the parts outside the CDR3, is DVKVTQSSRYLVKRTGEKVFLECVQDMDHENMFWYRQDPGLGLRLIYFSYDVKMKEKGDIPEGYSVSREKKERFSLILESASTNQTSMYLCASSLPLDGWYSYEQYFGPGTRLTVT.

A note on this clonotype: The junction shows a germline mismatch at one end, possibly a read error. The V gene is TRBV5-4, the J gene TRBJ1-2, with 9 bases identical to TRBD1. CDR1 and CDR2 (germline): SGHNT, YYREEE (reference sequence). The CDR3 runs 14 residues. The CDR3 spells CASSARDRACGYIF. As DNA, the CDR3 is TGTGCCAGCAGCGCTAGGGACAGGGCTTGCGGCTACATCTTC.

This chain joins TRBV28 and TRBJ2-3, with D unresolved. The CDR3 runs to 14 residues. Trimming removed 2 bases from V and 4 bases from J, with 10 bases in between. The V gene's germline CDR1 is MDHEN and CDR2 SYDVKM. CDR3 nucleotides: TGTGCCAGCAGTTTAATCAGGAGAGCAGATACGCAGTATTTT. Amino acids: CASSLIRRADTQYF.

The chain recombines TRBV4-1 with TRBJ2-1, with D possibly being TRBD2 (5 bases). The V end was cut by 1 base, the J end by 3 bases, with 10 bases between. Germline-derived CDR1 and CDR2 are MGHRA and YSYEKL. CDR3 length: 15 residues. The CDR3 loop reads CASSQAEGYYNEQFF. CDR3 DNA sequence: TGCGCCAGCAGCCAAGCCGAGGGCTACTACAATGAGCAGTTCTTC.

Points on this clonotype: Germline and junction disagree at one end, which may indicate a read error. This chain links TRBV15 with TRBJ2-1, with D perhaps matching TRBD2 (5 bases). Germline loops: CDR1 LNHNV, CDR2 YYDKDF (reference sequence). This CDR3 region has 16 residues. The chain's CDR3 is CATSSPENGDYDEQFF. CDR3 bases: TGTGCCACCAGCAGTCCTGAGAACGGTGACTACGATGAGCAGTTCTTC.

This clonotype came up once. The V call is TRBV28, the J call TRBJ1-1; D might be TRBD1 (5 bases). Germline V gene data show CDR1 as MDHEN and CDR2 as SYDVKM. The CDR3 is made up of 18 amino acids. The germline V and J ends were trimmed by 8 bases and 4 bases, with 29 bases remaining between them. Written as DNA, the CDR3 is TGTGCCAGCGGTTCCCCCGGGACCGCGAACCGTATGATCACTGAAGCTTTCTTT. This gives the protein CASGSPGTANRMITEAFF.

This clonotype was observed many times. The genes are TRBV30 and TRBJ2-6, with 10 bases fitting TRBD2. The CDR3 has 16 amino acids. Per germline, CDR1 GTSNPN and CDR2 SVGIG (reference sequence). Unmatched junction bases numbered 1, after V lost 2 bases and J lost 0 bases. This CDR3 is CAWSTSGVSGANVLTF. In DNA, the CDR3 is TGTGCCTGGAGTACTAGCGGGGTCTCTGGGGCCAACGTCCTGACTTTC.

As concerns this clonotype: At one end, the junction sequence differs from germline, possibly due to a read error. This chain uses TRBV6-2 or TRBV6-3 with TRBJ2-7; D is uncertain. CDR3 length: 12 amino acids. Germline loops: CDR1 MNHEY, CDR2 SVGEGT. CDR3 sequence: CVSSDKIYEQYF. In DNA form, the CDR3 reads TGTGTCAGCAGTGACAAGATCTACGAGCAGTACTTC.

For this clonotype: A junction boundary mismatches the germline segment, possibly from a read error. The CDR3, as DNA: TGTGCCAGCAACCAAGCGACGACGGCTGGGGGCTACGAGCAGCACTTC. This encodes CASNQATTAGGYEQHF. V and J are TRBV4-2 and TRBJ2-7; D is perhaps TRBD1 (6 bases). CDR3 length: 16 amino acids. Germline V gene data show CDR1 as LGHNA and CDR2 as YNFKEQ.

A word on this clonotype: Because it lacks the conserved phenylalanine or tryptophan at the end, this CDR3 is likely a read error. No DNA is shown, since the ends of the CDR3 on it are uncertain; the CDR3 is the one TCRdb lists. V usage is TRBV6-5 and J usage is TRBJ2-2; TRBD1 is the table's D call, not checked against the DNA. Including both end residues, the CDR3 is 14 amino acids long. Germline V lookup: CDR1 MNHEY, CDR2 SVGAGI. The CDR3 loop reads CTSSPDGEFGEMFY.

The chain recombines TRBV7-3 with TRBJ2-3, with D hard to call. The CDR3 is 13 residues long. V lost 1 base and J 2 bases, leaving 4 bases between the germline ends. Germline CDR1 reads SGHTA; CDR2 reads FQGTGA. CDR3 nucleotide sequence: TGTGCCAGCAGCTTAATCCACACAGATACGCAGTATTTT. The encoded protein is CASSLIHTDTQYF. The full variable domain, its missing parts supplied by reference TRBV7-3 and TRBJ2-3, is GAGVSQTPSNKVTEKGKYVELRCDPISGHTALYWYRQSLGQGPEFLIYFQGTGAADDSGLPNDRFFAVRPEGSVSTLKIQRTERGDSAVYLCASSLIHTDTQYFGPGTRLTVL.

The genes are TRBV12-3 or TRBV12-4 and TRBJ2-2; D remains ambiguous. V was shortened by 5 bases and J by 4 bases, with 11 bases between the two germline ends. The CDR3 has 14 amino acids. CDR3 protein: CASSRCQSTGELFF. CDR3 nucleotide sequence: TGTGCCAGCAGTAGGTGTCAGAGCACCGGGGAGCTGTTTTTT.

A remark on this clonotype: A much larger clone sits a single nucleotide away, making a read error possible. V gene TRBV2 combines with J gene TRBJ1-1; tentatively, D is TRBD1 (5 bases). The CDR3 has 15 residues. Germline CDR1 and CDR2: SNHLY and FYNNEI. CDR3 nucleotide sequence: TGTGCCGGCAGTGAAACGGGCAGGGTTACCCCTGAAGCTTTCTTT. This translates into CAGSETGRVTPEAFF. The whole variable domain, remainder taken from reference TRBV2 and TRBJ1-1, is EPEVTQTPSHQVTQMGQEVILRCVPISNHLYFYWYRQILGQKVEFLVSFYNNEISEKSEIFDDQFSVERPDGSNFTLKIRSTKLEDSAMYFCAGSETGRVTPEAFFGQGTRLTVV.

Points on this clonotype: A read error may produce the germline difference seen at one junction end. V is TRBV11-3 and J is TRBJ2-1, with D tentatively TRBD2 (5 bases). This CDR3 region has 11 residues. Per germline, CDR1 SGHNT and CDR2 YENEEA. CDR3 in DNA: TGTGCCAGCAGTCCAGGACTGCACGCCGGGTTC. It encodes CASSPGLHAGF.

This clonotype was counted once. Sequence at one end of the junction differs from germline and may be a read error. The V and J genes are TRBV12-3 or TRBV12-4 and TRBJ2-3, with D possibly being TRBD1 (5 bases). The CDR3 has 14 amino acids. CDR3 DNA sequence: TGTGCTAGCAGAACGGGTGGGGCAACAGATACGCTGTATTTT. This encodes CASRTGGATDTLYF.

Turning to this clonotype: Germline is not matched at one junction end, which may reflect a read error. The chain employs TRBV11-1 and TRBJ2-7; the D gene is possibly TRBD2 (5 bases). CDR1 is SGHAT, CDR2 FQDESV, per germline (reference sequence). CDR3 size: 14 residues. CDR3 DNA: TGTGCCAGCAGCTTATCGAGGGCCTCCTACGAGCGGTACTTC. It yields the protein CASSLSRASYERYF.

This clonotype has a count of ten or more. The chain uses TRBV7-2 and TRBJ1-5; no reliable D call. V lost 2 bases, J lost 2 bases, and 4 bases lay in between. CDR1 and CDR2 from the germline V gene are SGHTA and FQGNSA. This CDR3 contains 13 residues. CDR3 in amino acids: CASSLQGNQPQHF. As DNA, the CDR3 is TGTGCCAGCAGCTTACAGGGCAATCAGCCCCAGCATTTT.

Comment on this clonotype: A much larger clone is a single base away; this may be a read error. This chain links TRBV28 with TRBJ1-2; TRBD1 matches 7 bases. V was pared by 4 bases and J by 3 bases, with 11 bases of the junction left unmatched. This CDR3 has 16 residues. Germline CDR1 reads MDHEN; CDR2 reads SYDVKM. CDR3 sequence (DNA): TGTGCCAGCAGTTCACGACGGGACAGAGTCCACTATGGCTACACCTTC. Protein: CASSSRRDRVHYGYTF.

This chain uses TRBV28 with TRBJ1-6; the match to TRBD1 covers 7 bases. The V gene's germline CDR1 is MDHEN and CDR2 SYDVKM. The trim removed 9 bases at V and 14 bases at J, leaving 22 bases unmatched. The CDR3 loop spans 16 amino acids. CDR3: CASNTHRGQVFFTLHF. The DNA for the CDR3 is TGTGCCAGTAATACCCACAGGGGACAAGTTTTCTTCACCCTCCACTTT.

The chain combines TRBV21-1 with TRBJ2-2. TRBV21-1 is reported as a pseudogene. The CDR3 has 17 amino acids. The CDR3 DNA reads as TGTGCTAGCAGCCCCATAACAAGGAACAAGAACACCGGGGAGCTGTTTTTT. As protein: CASSPITRNKNTGELFF.

The chain has TRBV4-2 and TRBJ2-7; D remains unclear. This CDR3 has 13 residues. Between the trimmed V and J ends, which lost 2 bases and 4 bases, there was a span of 9 bases. Germline CDR1 and CDR2: LGHNA and YNFKEQ. The DNA for the CDR3 is TGTGCCAGCAGCCAATTCATGGCGTACGAGCAGTACTTC. Translated: CASSQFMAYEQYF.

Worth noting for this clonotype: One end of the junction fails to match germline, which may point to a read error. The chain recombines TRBV7-9 with TRBJ2-2, with D perhaps matching TRBD2 (5 bases). This CDR3 contains 15 residues. Looked up from germline, CDR1 is SEHNR and CDR2 is FQNEAQ (reference sequence). For the CDR3, the DNA is TGTGCCAGCACCTTATCGGGATGGAACACCGGGGAGCTGTTTTTT. As protein: CASTLSGWNTGELFF.

Concerning this clonotype itself: Just one base apart from a much larger clone, this may be a read error. The chain uses TRBV11-2 and TRBJ2-5; no definite D call. CDR1 SGHAT and CDR2 FQNNGV come from the germline V gene. The CDR3 consists of 12 residues. CDR3 coding DNA: TGTGCCAGCAGGTTAGGGTTAGAGACCCAGTACTTC. Its protein product is CASRLGLETQYF.

This clonotype was observed a single time. Germline is not matched at one junction end, which may reflect a read error. This chain joins TRBV6-1 and TRBJ2-7, with 8 nucleotides matching TRBD1. The CDR3 covers 15 residues. The germline V gene encodes CDR1 MNHNS and CDR2 SASEGT. CDR3 sequence: CAGSQTGGWSYEQYF. The CDR3 DNA is TGTGCCGGCAGCCAAACAGGGGGGTGGAGTTACGAGCAGTACTTC.

The CDR3 coding sequence is TGTGCCAGCAGCTTGAGGCCAGTTAGCCTTTACTACAATGAGCAGTTCTTC. Its translation: CASSLRPVSLYYNEQFF. The gene calls are TRBV5-8 and TRBJ2-1; unclear D gene. Trimming cost V 1 base and J 3 bases, with 17 bases left between them. The CDR3 runs to 17 residues. CDR1 is SGHTS, CDR2 YDEGEE, per germline.

The J gene is TRBJ2-5, the V gene TRBV9, with TRBD2 identical over 11 bases. Unmatched junction bases numbered 10, after V lost 8 bases and J lost 4 bases. The CDR3 contains 15 residues. Germline V gene data show CDR1 as SGDLS and CDR2 as YYNGEE. DNA of the CDR3: TGTGCCAGTAGCATATGGACTAGCGGGCGAGAGACCCAGTACTTC. It codes for CASSIWTSGRETQYF. The whole variable domain, remainder taken from reference TRBV9 and TRBJ2-5, is DSGVTQTPKHLITATGQRVTLRCSPRSGDLSVYWYQQSLDQGLQFLIQYYNGEERAKGNILERFSAQQFPDLHSELNLSSLELGDSALYFCASSIWTSGRETQYFGPGTRLLVL.

In this sample, this clonotype turned up a few times. A much larger clone lies a single base off, so this may be a read error. The chain carries TRBV10-2 and TRBJ2-2, with D tentatively TRBD2 (5 bases). Per germline, CDR1 WSHSY and CDR2 SAAADI. This CDR3 region has 11 residues. DNA of the CDR3: TGCGCCAGCAGGCACACCGGGAAGCTGTTTTTT. Encoded protein: CASRHTGKLFF.

The rearrangement links TRBV29-1 to TRBJ1-1; 8 bases match TRBD1. CDR3 length: 13 amino acids. With 5 bases clipped from V and 8 bases from J, the junction kept 10 bases outside the gene matches. Looked up from germline, CDR1 is SQVTM and CDR2 is ANQGSEA. DNA for the CDR3: TGCAGCGTTTCCTTTGCAGGGGGCGTGGAAGCTTTCTTT. It encodes CSVSFAGGVEAFF.

A remark on this clonotype: The junction and the germline gene differ at one end; a read error may be behind it. The V call is TRBV4-3, the J call TRBJ2-2; possibly TRBD2 for D (5 bases). Germline values: CDR1 LGHNA, CDR2 YSLEER. This CDR3 comprises 12 residues. The CDR3 region has the DNA TGCGCCAGCAGAGTTGACACCGGGGAGATGTTTTTT. Protein: CASRVDTGEMFF.

The sample holds a few counts of this clonotype. One end of the junction fails to match germline, which may point to a read error. The rearrangement joins TRBV11-2 to TRBJ1-1, with D possibly being TRBD1 (5 bases). The CDR3 is made up of 16 amino acids. Germline CDR1 reads SGHAT; CDR2 reads FQNNGV. CDR3 residues: CASRHSLWGGYTEAFF. The CDR3 coding sequence is TGTGCCAGCAGACACTCCCTCTGGGGCGGCTACACTGAAGCCTTCTTT.

The sample holds many counts of this clonotype. This chain links TRBV24-1 with TRBJ1-5; 11 bases align to TRBD1. With V trimmed by 3 bases and J by 6 bases, 6 bases remained unmatched. The CDR3 is made up of 16 amino acids. Germline CDR1 is KGHDR and CDR2 is SFDVKD. The CDR3 DNA reads TGTGCCACCAGTGATGCCGGGACAGGGGGTTTTCAGCCCCAGCATTTT. As protein: CATSDAGTGGFQPQHF.

The J gene is TRBJ1-2, the V gene TRBV11-2, with D unclear. This CDR3 has 13 residues. Trimming left V 7 bases short and J 13 bases short, with 22 bases between. Germline values: CDR1 SGHAT, CDR2 FQNNGV. CDR3 protein: CASTHGVGGGRTF. CDR3 in DNA: TGTGCCAGCACTCATGGGGTGGGTGGAGGCCGCACCTTC.